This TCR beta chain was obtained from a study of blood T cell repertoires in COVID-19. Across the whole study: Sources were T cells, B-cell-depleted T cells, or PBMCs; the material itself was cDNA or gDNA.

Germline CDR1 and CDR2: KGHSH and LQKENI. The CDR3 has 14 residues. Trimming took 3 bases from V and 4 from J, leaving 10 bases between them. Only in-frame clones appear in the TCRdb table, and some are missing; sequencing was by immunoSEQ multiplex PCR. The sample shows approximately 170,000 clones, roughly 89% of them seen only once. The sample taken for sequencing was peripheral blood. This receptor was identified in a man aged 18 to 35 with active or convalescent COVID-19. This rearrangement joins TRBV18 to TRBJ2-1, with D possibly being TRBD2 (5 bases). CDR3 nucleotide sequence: TGTGCCAGCTCACCGGCAGCGGCGTACAATGAGCAGTTCTTC. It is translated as CASSPAAAYNEQFF.